The source of this T cell receptor beta chain is a study of blood T cells in healthy people across ages. This clonotype was detected a few times. Alongside a J-beta primer mix, a sample-barcoded 5' primer served in a second PCR lasting about 6 to 11 cycles. TCRdb re-called the 5' RACE reads with MiXCR, one entry per CDR3 protein. The sample has under 800,000 distinct CDR3 sequences, over 20% seen once. The people who gave samples were healthy Caucasians from Russia, aged about 6 to 100. PBMCs, at least 7 million per sample, were isolated. Sequenced: blood. The clonotype was recovered from an older man in good health.

CDR3 sequence reads: CASSAQPLANEQFF. Here the CDR3 DNA reads TGTGCCAGCAGTGCTCAACCCCTAGCGAATGAGCAGTTCTTC. This sequence joins TRBV9 and TRBJ2-1; a weak D match, TRBD2 (6 bases). This CDR3 spans 14 amino acids. The V end was cut by 5 bases, the J end by 7 bases, with 16 bases between. CDR1 is SGDLS and CDR2 is YYNGEE in the germline V gene. Looking up the rest from reference TRBV9 and TRBJ2-1 gives the full variable domain: DSGVTQTPKHLITATGQRVTLRCSPRSGDLSVYWYQQSLDQGLQFLIQYYNGEERAKGNILERFSAQQFPDLHSELNLSSLELGDSALYFCASSAQPLANEQFFGPGTRLTVL.